This TCR beta chain was recorded in a study of blood T cell repertoires in COVID-19. Study-wide background: Sources were T cells, B-cell-depleted T cells, or PBMCs; the material itself was cDNA or gDNA.

TCRdb keeps only in-frame clones here, not all; method: immunoSEQ multiplex PCR. The sample has a few hundred thousand clones, approximately 86% seen once. Trimming took 5 bases from V and 2 from J, leaving 12 bases between them. The germline gives CDR1 SGHVS, CDR2 FQNEAQ. The CDR3 is made up of 15 amino acids. The clonotype was recovered from a woman aged 70-85 years with COVID-19, enrolled during active disease. The chain carries TRBV7-8 and TRBJ1-4; a possible D gene is TRBD1 (5 bases). Specimen: peripheral blood. This CDR3 is CASSPWTQTNEKLFF. CDR3 coding DNA: TGTGCCAGCAGCCCTTGGACACAGACTAATGAAAAACTGTTTTTT.